The clone carrying this T cell receptor (beta chain) was observed a few times. Its matching antigen is unknown. This table comes from immunoSEQ multiplex PCR, and its TCRdb copy is limited to in-frame clones, with some not included. The data show tens of thousands of clones, 70% to 90% seen once. The data stem from a study of OX40 agonist ivuxolimab in advanced cancers. Study-level background: While on treatment, patients had intravenous ivuxolimab at 0.01 to 10 mg/kg every 2 weeks. Prior therapy, whether anti-PD-1, anti-PD-L1 or anti-CTLA-4, was allowed, and roughly 44% had some. Notes on the study in general: Those patients achieving a partial response at 0.1-3.0 mg/kg showed among the lowest clonal expansion. More expanded clones were seen, on average, in CD8+ T cells than in CD4+.

The germline CDR1 and CDR2 sequences are MNHEY and SVGAGI. This CDR3 is 15 amino acids long. V shed 5 bases, J shed 5 bases, and the junction held 9 bases outside the gene matches. V usage is TRBV6-5 and J usage is TRBJ1-2; 9 positions match TRBD1. This clonotype originated in an adult with an advanced solid tumor such as melanoma, head and neck, liver or kidney cancer. Sample: CD4+ or CD8+ T cells sorted from blood, taken in a trial of the OX40 agonist ivuxolimab. The CDR3 bases are TGTGCCAGCAGTCCAGCAACCGGGACAGGGTATGGCTACACCTTC. Its protein product is CASSPATGTGYGYTF.